This TCR beta chain originates from a study of cytomegalovirus exposure and HLA in healthy donors. Study details: The roughly 120 million unique TCR beta sequences, from around 200 million T cells, were found by an earlier analysis.

This clone showed up just a few times. Trimming removed 3 bases from V and 7 bases from J; junction bases left unmatched: 5. CDR3 length equals 14 residues. Germline CDR1 SGHRS, CDR2 YFSETQ. PCR involved 60 Vbeta and 13 Jbeta primers. The repertoire was sequenced with immunoSEQ multiplex PCR; TCRdb's copy has only in-frame clones and lacks some. Counted here are around 210,000 clones, about 77% occurring once; the ten biggest clones make up roughly 3%. The J gene is TRBJ1-3, the V gene TRBV5-1; 9 bases are a match to TRBD1. Sequences were obtained from PBMCs. This sequence originates from a woman younger than 45 in good health and CMV-seronegative. This CDR3 is CASSWGQGANTIYF. Here the CDR3 DNA reads TGCGCCAGCAGCTGGGGACAGGGAGCGAACACCATATATTTT.